These 6 T cell receptor beta chains were all obtained from the same sample, sequenced in a study of blood T cell repertoires in COVID-19. The data were produced by immunoSEQ multiplex PCR, yet TCRdb's version contains in-frame clones alone and is incomplete. Of approximately 210,000 clones listed, around 82% are singletons. The specimen sequenced was peripheral blood. Source of these receptors: a woman aged 45-60 years with acute or convalescent COVID-19.

This chain joins TRBV29-1 and TRBJ2-2; D might be TRBD1 (6 bases). Trimming removed 5 bases from V and 4 bases from J, with 14 bases in between. Germline V gene sequence: CDR1 SQVTM, CDR2 ANQGSEA. This CDR3 has 14 residues. The chain's CDR3 is CSVLTGLGTGELFF. The CDR3 DNA reads as TGCAGCGTTTTAACAGGGCTGGGCACCGGGGAGCTGTTTTTT.

The chain couples TRBV12-3 or TRBV12-4 to TRBJ1-1; D gene uncertain. This CDR3 comprises 12 residues. The ends were cut back, 7 bases at V and 6 bases at J, with 12 bases in the middle. The CDR3 sequence: CASTLGYSEAFF. As DNA, the CDR3 is TGTGCCAGCACCCTAGGCTATTCTGAAGCTTTCTTT.

In its sample, this clone was seen a few times. V gene TRBV2 combines with J gene TRBJ1-4; D might be TRBD1 (5 bases). The CDR3 is 13 residues long. With 6 bases removed from V and 8 bases from J, the gap between germline ends came to 13 bases. Germline V gene lookup returns CDR1 SNHLY and CDR2 FYNNEI. CDR3 DNA sequence: TGTGCCAGCAGGCAGGGCATAGGGGAAAAACTGTTTTTT. This codes for CASRQGIGEKLFF. The variable domain in full, completed from reference TRBV2 and TRBJ1-4, reads EPEVTQTPSHQVTQMGQEVILRCVPISNHLYFYWYRQILGQKVEFLVSFYNNEISEKSEIFDDQFSVERPDGSNFTLKIRSTKLEDSAMYFCASRQGIGEKLFFGSGTQLSVL.

V is TRBV18 and J is TRBJ1-1, with D tentatively TRBD1 (5 bases). Trimming removed 2 bases at V and 0 bases at J, with 10 bases between. CDR1 is KGHSH and CDR2 is LQKENI in the germline V gene. The CDR3 is 15 residues long. As DNA, the CDR3 is TGTGCCAGCTCACCAGGAGCAGGGATGAACACTGAAGCTTTCTTT. It codes for CASSPGAGMNTEAFF.

V is TRBV5-1 and J is TRBJ2-1; D is unclear. The CDR3 covers 12 residues. CDR1 SGHRS and CDR2 YFSETQ come from the germline V gene. Trimming took off 4 bases at V and 7 bases at J, with 9 bases between the two ends. The CDR3 sequence: CASSLIGNEQFF. The CDR3 DNA sequence: TGCGCCAGCAGCCTTATCGGTAATGAGCAGTTCTTC.

The chain recombines TRBV5-1 with TRBJ1-2, with 7 bases aligning to TRBD1. V shed 4 bases, J shed 4 bases, and the junction held 7 bases outside the gene matches. CDR3 size: 14 residues. Germline loops: CDR1 SGHRS, CDR2 YFSETQ. The CDR3 region is CASSTGEKLYGYTF. The CDR3 DNA follows: TGCGCCAGCAGCACAGGGGAAAAACTCTATGGCTACACCTTC. The full variable domain, in which reference TRBV5-1 and TRBJ1-2 provide the parts outside the CDR3, is KAGVTQTPRYLIKTRGQQVTLSCSPISGHRSVSWYQQTPGQGLQFLFEYFSETQRNKGNFPGRFSGRQFSNSRSEMNVSTLELGDSALYLCASSTGEKLYGYTFGSGTRLTVV.